These 15 T cell receptor beta chains came from one sample sequenced in a study of blood T cells in healthy people across ages. Through a sample-barcoded 5' primer and a J-beta primer mix, a second PCR was run for roughly 6 to 11 cycles. TCRdb re-called the 5' RACE reads through MiXCR, storing one row per CDR3 protein. There are 1.5 million to 2 million distinct CDR3 sequences in the sample; roughly 50% occur only once, and around 2.1% lies in the top ten. The sample taken for sequencing was blood. The receptors shown here come from a middle-aged woman in good health.

V is TRBV9 and J is TRBJ1-6, with D perhaps TRBD1 (5 bases). V was trimmed by 3 bases and J by 11 bases, leaving 12 bases between them. From germline, CDR1 is SGDLS and CDR2 YYNGEE. CDR3 size: 13 residues. The CDR3 sequence: CASSGTGATPLHF. CDR3 nucleotide sequence: TGTGCCAGCAGCGGTACAGGCGCTACACCCCTCCACTTT. Full variable domain (outside the CDR3, taken from reference TRBV9 and TRBJ1-6): DSGVTQTPKHLITATGQRVTLRCSPRSGDLSVYWYQQSLDQGLQFLIQYYNGEERAKGNILERFSAQQFPDLHSELNLSSLELGDSALYFCASSGTGATPLHFGNGTRLTVT.

V and J are TRBV20-1 and TRBJ1-6; D uncertain. The CDR3 loop spans 11 amino acids. The germline V gene encodes CDR1 DFQATT and CDR2 SNEGSKA (reference sequence). Trimming shortened V by 0 bases and J by 6 bases, and 0 bases separated the two germline ends. For the CDR3, the DNA is TGCAGTGCTAGAGATAATTCACCCCTCCACTTT. Protein sequence: CSARDNSPLHF.

This clonotype showed up just a few times. The CDR3 protein is CASSRSGVGDNEQFF. CDR3 sequence (DNA): TGTGCCAGCAGCCGGAGCGGGGTCGGGGACAATGAGCAGTTCTTC. The V gene is TRBV12-3 or TRBV12-4, the J gene TRBJ2-1; 7 bases line up with TRBD2. Trimming at V came to 6 bases and at J to 5 bases, leaving 10 bases not matched to a gene. This CDR3 comprises 15 residues.

On this clonotype: This is likely a read error, given that the CDR3 carries no conserved phenylalanine or tryptophan at its end. The V call is TRBV7-9, the J call TRBJ1-2; 7 nucleotides line up with TRBD1. The V gene end was trimmed by 5 bases and the J gene end by 0 bases; junction bases not matched to a gene: 9. The CDR3 contains 16 residues. CDR1 SEHNR and CDR2 FQNEAQ come from the germline V gene (reference sequence). Written as DNA, the CDR3 is TGTGCCAGCAGCAAGAACCCAGGGGGAGCTAACTATGGCTACACCTTG. Amino acid sequence: CASSKNPGGANYGYTL.

This clonotype was seen a handful of times. CDR3 protein: CASSSRTGLGYTF. The CDR3 coding sequence is TGTGCCAGCAGTTCGAGGACAGGGCTTGGCTACACCTTC. V usage is TRBV12-3 or TRBV12-4 and J usage is TRBJ1-2, with 8 positions matching TRBD1. After removal of 4 bases from V and 7 bases from J, the junction contained 5 bases not matched to a gene. The CDR3 loop spans 13 amino acids.

The genes are TRBV13 and TRBJ1-1; D unresolved. The CDR3 extends over 13 amino acids. Between the trimmed V and J ends, which lost 6 bases and 5 bases, there was a span of 13 bases. CDR1 PRHDT and CDR2 FYEKMQ come from the germline V gene (reference sequence). CDR3 region: CASSHDGRTEAFF. CDR3 nucleotide sequence: TGTGCCAGCAGTCATGACGGGAGGACTGAAGCTTTCTTT.

The chain combines TRBV20-1 with TRBJ2-3; 8 nucleotides line up with TRBD2. The V and J ends lost 5 bases and 2 bases, in that order; junction bases with no gene match: 9. The CDR3 runs 15 residues. Germline assignment: CDR1 DFQATT and CDR2 SNEGSKA (reference sequence). CDR3 sequence (DNA): TGCAGTGCTCTAAAGTCTAGCGGGTACACAGATACGCAGTATTTT. Its protein is CSALKSSGYTDTQYF.

Comments on this clonotype: One junction end disagrees with the germline gene, perhaps due to a read error. V usage is TRBV25-1 and J usage is TRBJ2-1, with TRBD1 matching 7 bases. Germline V gene data show CDR1 as MGHDK and CDR2 as SYGVNS. This CDR3 comprises 15 residues. The CDR3, as DNA: TGTGCCAGCAGTCGGGACAGATCGCCCTACAATGAACAGTTCTTC. Protein sequence: CASSRDRSPYNEQFF.

In nucleotides, the CDR3 is TGTGCCAGCAGCCACCCGAGCCCGGGAAATGAGCAGTTCTTC. This translates into CASSHPSPGNEQFF. V and J are TRBV14 and TRBJ2-1, with D possibly TRBD2 on 5 matching bases. From germline, CDR1 is SGHDN and CDR2 FVKESK. CDR3 size: 14 residues. V shed 3 bases and J shed 7 bases, with 13 bases lying between them.

The V and J genes are TRBV7-9 and TRBJ2-3; 7 nucleotides line up with TRBD2. The junction had 6 bases not matched to a gene; V was cut back by 2 bases and J by 4 bases. The CDR3 has 15 residues. Per germline, CDR1 SEHNR and CDR2 FQNEAQ (reference sequence). The CDR3 DNA is TGTGCCAGCAGCTTAATCCGCGGGGGACCAGATACGCAGTATTTT. It yields the protein CASSLIRGGPDTQYF.

The rearrangement links TRBV5-1 to TRBJ2-1; D unresolved. This CDR3 contains 14 residues. Trimming left V 4 bases short and J 10 bases short, with 18 bases between. CDR1 and CDR2 (germline): SGHRS, YFSETQ. CDR3 sequence: CASSRTPHSYEQFF. CDR3 DNA: TGCGCCAGCAGCCGAACCCCCCACTCCTACGAGCAGTTCTTC.

The sample holds a few counts of this clonotype. This sequence joins TRBV5-1 and TRBJ1-2; D is unclear. Trimming pared 2 bases from V and 0 bases from J, leaving 8 bases between. This CDR3 comprises 14 residues. Looked up from germline, CDR1 is SGHRS and CDR2 is YFSETQ. CDR3 DNA: TGCGCCAGCAGCTTTGGATCAACTAACTATGGCTACACCTTC. This translates into CASSFGSTNYGYTF.

The V gene is TRBV4-2, the J gene TRBJ2-5; 8 positions match TRBD2. This CDR3 has 15 residues. CDR1 LGHNA and CDR2 YNFKEQ come from the germline V gene. Trimming took 2 bases from V and 4 from J; bases not matched to a gene: 6. The CDR3 reads CASSQKSGGGETQYF. DNA of the CDR3: TGTGCCAGCAGCCAAAAAAGCGGGGGAGGAGAGACCCAGTACTTC.

This clonotype was observed a few times. The genes are TRBV20-1 and TRBJ2-5, with D tentatively TRBD1 or TRBD2 (6 bases each). The V end lost 4 bases, the J end lost 3 bases, and 12 bases lay between the germline ends. The CDR3 consists of 13 residues. Germline-derived CDR1 and CDR2 are DFQATT and SNEGSKA (reference sequence). CDR3 DNA sequence: TGCAGTGCTAAAGGGGGGACCGAAGAGACCCAGTACTTC. It is translated as CSAKGGTEETQYF.

The chain is built from TRBV11-2 and TRBJ2-3; D may be TRBD1 (5 bases). Trimming stripped 1 base from V and 1 base from J, with 12 bases between. Germline CDR1 is SGHAT and CDR2 is FQNNGV. This CDR3 spans 16 amino acids. CDR3 in amino acids: CASSLGQLGGTDTQYF. The CDR3 bases are TGTGCCAGCAGCTTAGGCCAGCTAGGGGGCACAGATACGCAGTATTTT.